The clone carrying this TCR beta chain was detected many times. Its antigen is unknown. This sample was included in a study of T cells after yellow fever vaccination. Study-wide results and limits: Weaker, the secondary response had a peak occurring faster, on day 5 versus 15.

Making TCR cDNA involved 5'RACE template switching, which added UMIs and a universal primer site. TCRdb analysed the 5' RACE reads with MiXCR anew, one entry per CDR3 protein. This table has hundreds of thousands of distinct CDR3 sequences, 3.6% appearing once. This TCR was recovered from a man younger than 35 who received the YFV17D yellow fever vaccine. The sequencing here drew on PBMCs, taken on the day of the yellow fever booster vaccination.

This chain's CDR3 is CASSLIDGGNTIYF. The CDR3 DNA sequence: TGCGCCAGCAGCTTGATAGACGGAGGAAACACCATATATTTT. The chain combines TRBV5-1 with TRBJ1-3; D unclear. This CDR3 comprises 14 residues. V lost 1 base, J lost 4 bases, and 9 bases lay in between. Per germline, CDR1 SGHRS and CDR2 YFSETQ.